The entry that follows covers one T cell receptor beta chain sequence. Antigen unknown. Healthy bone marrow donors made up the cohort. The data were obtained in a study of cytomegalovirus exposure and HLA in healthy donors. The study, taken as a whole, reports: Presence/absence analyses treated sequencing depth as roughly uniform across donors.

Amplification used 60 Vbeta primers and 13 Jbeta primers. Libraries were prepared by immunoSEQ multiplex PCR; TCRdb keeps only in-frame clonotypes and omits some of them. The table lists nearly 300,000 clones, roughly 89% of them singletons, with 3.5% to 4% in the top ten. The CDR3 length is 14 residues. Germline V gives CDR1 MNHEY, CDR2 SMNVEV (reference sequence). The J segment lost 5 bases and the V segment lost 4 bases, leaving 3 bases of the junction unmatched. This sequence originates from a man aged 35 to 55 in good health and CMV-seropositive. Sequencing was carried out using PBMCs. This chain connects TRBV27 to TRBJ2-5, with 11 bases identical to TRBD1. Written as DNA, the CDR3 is TGTGCCAGCAGTTGGACAGGGGGCTTGGAGACCCAGTACTTC. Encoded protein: CASSWTGGLETQYF.